This TCR beta chain appears in the sequencing data of a study of blood T cell repertoires in COVID-19. Background on the study: Italy, Spain and the United States were the sources of the convalescent and acute COVID-19 samples. The cDNA or gDNA used as material had been derived from T cells, B-cell-depleted T cells, or PBMCs.

Per the germline V gene, CDR1 is WNHNN and CDR2 is SYGVQD (reference sequence). V shed 6 bases, J shed 4 bases, and the junction held 1 base outside the gene matches. The CDR3 has 12 amino acids. Per the authors' pipeline: Amplification of reference gene primers provided the estimated nucleated cell counts. Profiled with immunoSEQ multiplex PCR; TCRdb holds only in-frame clones, not every one. The V and J calls and clone size were taken over from that table, and D and trimming were inferred from the DNA. Here the sample spans under 150,000 clones, roughly 76% being singletons. This chain joins TRBV10-1 and TRBJ2-5; 8 bases are shared with TRBD1. Sequenced material: peripheral blood. The TCR comes from a human donor with acute or convalescent COVID-19. The donor label of this sample is uncertain. CDR3 in amino acids: CASRGQGETQYF. In nucleotides, the CDR3 is TGCGCCAGCAGAGGACAGGGAGAGACCCAGTACTTC.